This T cell receptor (beta chain) came from a study of siplizumab effects on memory and regulatory T cells. Study-wide results and caveats: The mapping of alloreactive clones to unstimulated subsets covered only a minor fraction of them.

Here immunoSEQ multiplex PCR was the method, and the copy in TCRdb shows in-frame clones only, minus some. This table holds about 50,000 clones, roughly 92% found once. Worth noting for this clone: What it binds is not known.

What was sequenced was CD8+ T cells sorted from blood. The receptor comes from a human donor in good health.

The CDR3 loop is CASSLVASGFDTQYF. CDR3 nucleotide sequence: TGTGCCAGCAGCTTAGTGGCTAGCGGGTTTGATACGCAGTATTTT. The rearrangement joins TRBV7-9 to TRBJ2-3; 8 bases match TRBD2. V shed 1 base, J shed 6 bases, and the junction held 6 bases outside the gene matches. Germline V gene sequence: CDR1 SEHNR, CDR2 FQNEAQ (reference sequence). This CDR3 spans 15 amino acids.